Listed below are T cell receptor beta chains from one sample, sequenced in a study of CD8+ T cells in alopecia areata. Data came from immunoSEQ multiplex PCR; TCRdb stores just in-frame clones and leaves some out. The sample has fewer than 250,000 clones, approximately 45% seen once. The sequenced sample was CD4+ T cells sorted from blood, obtained at roughly week 36, from a patient treated with tofacitinib. The receptors originated from a human donor with alopecia areata. Both conserved end residues are part of each CDR3. D genes are given only for firm matches. A clone size is listed for some rows: how often the clone was seen (once, few, many), or a class if it is expanded.

d_gene,abundance,j_gene,v_gene,CDR3aa,CDR3nt
TRBD2,.,TRBJ2-5,TRBV15,CATSSGLVETQYF,TGTGCCACCAGCAGCGGACTAGTAGAGACCCAGTACTTC
.,.,TRBJ1-5,TRBV7-2,CASSLKHGQPQHF,TGTGCCAGCAGCTTAAAACACGGACAGCCCCAGCATTTT
TRBD1,.,TRBJ1-1,TRBV6-6,CASSRQGGNTEAFF,TGTGCCAGCAGTCGACAGGGAGGAAACACTGAAGCTTTCTTT
.,.,TRBJ1-1,TRBV7-3,CASSRYQNTEAFF,TGTGCCAGCAGCAGATACCAGAACACTGAAGCTTTCTTT
TRBD2,few,TRBJ2-7,TRBV29-1,CSVGRRLAGVGEQYF,TGCAGCGTTGGACGAAGACTAGCGGGAGTGGGAGAGCAGTACTTC
.,.,TRBJ1-1,TRBV25-1,CASSDPGAMNTEAFF,TGTGCCAGCAGTGATCCGGGGGCCATGAACACTGAAGCTTTCTTT
.,.,TRBJ2-2,TRBV2,CASSETGLFTGELFF,TGTGCCAGCAGTGAAACGGGGTTGTTCACCGGGGAGCTGTTTTTT
TRBD2,.,TRBJ2-3,TRBV29-1,CSVELGTSGRSDTQYF,TGCAGCGTTGAACTTGGGACTAGCGGGAGGTCAGATACGCAGTATTTT
TRBD2,many,TRBJ2-3,TRBV6-4,CASSDSPSGYTDTQYF,TGTGCCAGCAGTGACTCCCCTAGCGGGTACACAGATACGCAGTATTTT
.,.,TRBJ2-5,TRBV30,CAWSTWAGIIQETQYF,TGTGCCTGGAGTACATGGGCGGGGATAATACAAGAGACCCAGTACTTC
.,few,TRBJ1-4,TRBV7-8,CASSREAGDEKLFF,TGTGCCAGCAGCAGGGAGGCAGGGGATGAAAAACTGTTTTTT
.,few,TRBJ2-5,TRBV7-9,CASSLDQWVQYF,TGTGCCAGCAGCTTAGACCAGTGGGTCCAGTACTTC
.,.,TRBJ1-2,TRBV29-1,CSVADYGYTF,TGCAGCGTCGCAGACTATGGCTACACCTTC
.,.,TRBJ2-7,TRBV11-2,CASSAGLRQIQYF,TGTGCCAGCAGCGCCGGCCTTAGACAGATACAGTACTTC
.,many,TRBJ1-4,TRBV30,CAWSVPGRNEKLFF,TGTGCCTGGAGTGTCCCGGGACGGAATGAAAAACTGTTTTTT
.,few,TRBJ2-5,TRBV27,CASSFRTGETQYF,TGTGCCAGCAGTTTTCGGACGGGGGAGACCCAGTACTTC
.,.,TRBJ2-3,TRBV7-9,CASSPGIGGADTQYF,TGTGCCAGCAGCCCAGGCATTGGCGGAGCAGATACGCAGTATTTT
.,few,TRBJ2-7,TRBV2,CASSEWYEQYF,TGTGCCAGCAGTGAATGGTACGAGCAGTACTTC
TRBD1,.,TRBJ2-5,TRBV15,CATSRTGVETQYF,TGTGCCACCAGCAGGACAGGGGTGGAGACCCAGTACTTC
.,.,TRBJ2-4,TRBV27,CASAVAAKNIQYF,TGTGCCAGCGCGGTAGCCGCCAAAAACATTCAGTACTTC
TRBD2,few,TRBJ2-1,TRBV19,CASNEAGGLYNEQFF,TGTGCCAGTAATGAAGCGGGAGGACTCTACAATGAGCAGTTCTTC
.,.,TRBJ2-7,TRBV7-9,CASSLEGGYEQYF,TGTGCCAGCAGCCTAGAGGGTGGTTACGAGCAGTACTTC
.,.,TRBJ1-2,TRBV25-1,CASSEYGREVDGYTF,TGTGCCAGCAGTGAATACGGCAGGGAGGTGGATGGCTACACCTTC
.,.,TRBJ2-2,TRBV2,CASSRTPAAGELFF,TGTGCCAGCAGTAGGACACCGGCGGCCGGGGAGCTGTTTTTT
.,.,TRBJ2-1,TRBV7-2,CASSAGTRPPPFF,TGTGCCAGCAGCGCAGGGACTCGCCCCCCTCCGTTCTTC
.,.,TRBJ1-1,TRBV30,CAWSRGGTEAFF,TGTGCCTGGAGCCGGGGAGGGACTGAAGCTTTCTTT
.,few,TRBJ2-1,TRBV7-2,CASSLEDFQYNEQFF,TGTGCCAGCAGCCTGGAGGACTTCCAATACAATGAGCAGTTCTTC
TRBD2,.,TRBJ2-3,TRBV28,CASSVRDYLDTQYF,TGTGCCAGCAGTGTTCGGGACTACTTAGATACGCAGTATTTT
.,.,TRBJ2-6,TRBV29-1,CSVEGGTGANVLTF,TGCAGCGTTGAAGGGGGGACAGGGGCCAACGTCCTGACTTTC
.,.,TRBJ2-3,TRBV12-2,CASRLAAGGSEDTQYF,TGTGCAAGTCGCTTGGCCGCGGGGGGATCCGAGGATACGCAGTATTTT
.,.,TRBJ1-5,TRBV30,CAWSVQTGNQPQHF,TGTGCCTGGAGTGTGCAGACAGGCAATCAGCCCCAGCATTTT
TRBD1,.,TRBJ2-7,TRBV6-5,CASSYDRDRGNYEQYF,TGTGCCAGCAGTTATGACCGGGACAGGGGGAATTACGAGCAGTACTTC
.,.,TRBJ1-4,TRBV15,CATSPARREKLFF,TGTGCCACCTCGCCCGCCAGGAGAGAAAAACTGTTTTTT
.,few,TRBJ2-7,TRBV9,CASSLSSSNYEQYF,TGTGCCAGCAGCCTCAGCTCAAGTAACTACGAGCAGTACTTC
TRBD2,.,TRBJ2-2,TRBV18,CASSPLTSSNTGELFF,TGTGCCAGCTCACCACTGACTAGCTCGAACACCGGGGAGCTGTTTTTT
.,.,TRBJ1-4,TRBV4-3,CASSQFGRTNEKLFF,TGCGCCAGCAGCCAATTCGGACGAACTAATGAAAAACTGTTTTTT
.,.,TRBJ1-1,TRBV29-1,CSAGLGQGLEAFF,TGCAGCGCCGGTTTAGGGCAGGGTCTCGAAGCTTTCTTT
.,.,TRBJ2-2,TRBV29-1,CSATNTGELFF,TGCAGCGCCACGAACACCGGGGAGCTGTTTTTT
.,.,TRBJ2-2,TRBV7-2,CASSRGTTGELFF,TGTGCCAGCAGCCGCGGTACCACCGGGGAGCTGTTTTTT
.,.,TRBJ2-1,TRBV14,CASSRVRGTSYNEQFF,TGTGCCAGCAGCCGGGTCAGGGGAACGTCCTACAATGAGCAGTTCTTC
TRBD1,.,TRBJ1-2,TRBV6-6,CASREHRGYGYTF,TGTGCCAGCAGGGAACACAGGGGCTATGGCTACACCTTC